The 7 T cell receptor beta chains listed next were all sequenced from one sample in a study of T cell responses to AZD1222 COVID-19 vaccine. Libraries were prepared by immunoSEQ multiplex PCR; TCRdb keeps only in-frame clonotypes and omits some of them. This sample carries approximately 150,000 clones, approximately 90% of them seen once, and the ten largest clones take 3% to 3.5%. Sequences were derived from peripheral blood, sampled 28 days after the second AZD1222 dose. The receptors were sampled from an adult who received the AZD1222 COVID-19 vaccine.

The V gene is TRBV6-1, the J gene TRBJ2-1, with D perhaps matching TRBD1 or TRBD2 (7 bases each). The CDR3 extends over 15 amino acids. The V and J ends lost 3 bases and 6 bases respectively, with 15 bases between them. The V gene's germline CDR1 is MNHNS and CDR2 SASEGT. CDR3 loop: CASSEHRGGGNEQFF. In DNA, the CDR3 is TGTGCCAGCAGTGAGCACAGGGGAGGGGGCAATGAGCAGTTCTTC.

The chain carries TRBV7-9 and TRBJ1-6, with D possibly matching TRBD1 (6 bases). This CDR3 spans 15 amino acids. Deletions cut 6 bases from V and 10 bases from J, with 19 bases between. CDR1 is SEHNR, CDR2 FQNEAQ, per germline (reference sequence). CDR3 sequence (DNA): TGTGCCAGCAGACCTACAGGAGGGGGGCCATCACCCCTCCACTTT. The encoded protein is CASRPTGGGPSPLHF.

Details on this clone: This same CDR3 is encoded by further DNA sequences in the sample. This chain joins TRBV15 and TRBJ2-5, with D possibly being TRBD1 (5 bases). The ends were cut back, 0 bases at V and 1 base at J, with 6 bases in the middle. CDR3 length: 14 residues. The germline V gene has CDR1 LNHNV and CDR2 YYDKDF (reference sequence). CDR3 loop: CATSRDRVQETQYF. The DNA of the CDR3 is TGTGCCACCAGCAGAGACAGGGTCCAAGAGACCCAGTACTTC. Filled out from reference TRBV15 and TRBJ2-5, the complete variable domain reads DAMVIQNPRYQVTQFGKPVTLSCSQTLNHNVMYWYQQKSSQAPKLLFHYYDKDFNNEADTPDNFQSRRPNTSFCFLDIRSPGLGDTAMYLCATSRDRVQETQYFGPGTRLLVL.

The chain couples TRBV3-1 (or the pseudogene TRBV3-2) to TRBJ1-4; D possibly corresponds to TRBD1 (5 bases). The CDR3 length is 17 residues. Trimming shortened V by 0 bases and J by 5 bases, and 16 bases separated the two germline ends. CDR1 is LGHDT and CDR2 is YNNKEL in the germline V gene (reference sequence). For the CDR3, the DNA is TGTGCCAGCAGCCAAGATTTGGGGAGGGGTAAGAATGAAAAACTGTTTTTT. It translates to CASSQDLGRGKNEKLFF.

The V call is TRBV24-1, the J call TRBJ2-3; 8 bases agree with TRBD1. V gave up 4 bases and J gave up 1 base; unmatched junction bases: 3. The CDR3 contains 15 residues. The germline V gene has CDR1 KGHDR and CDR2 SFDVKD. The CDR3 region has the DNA TGTGCCACCAGTGACAAGGGACAGGGCACAGATACGCAGTATTTT. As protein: CATSDKGQGTDTQYF.

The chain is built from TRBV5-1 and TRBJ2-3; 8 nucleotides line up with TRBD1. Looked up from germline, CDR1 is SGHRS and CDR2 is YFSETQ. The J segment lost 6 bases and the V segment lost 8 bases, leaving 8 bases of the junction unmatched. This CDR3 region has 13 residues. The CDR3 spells CASSTGASDTQYF. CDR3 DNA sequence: TGCGCCAGTTCGACAGGGGCGTCGGATACGCAGTATTTT.

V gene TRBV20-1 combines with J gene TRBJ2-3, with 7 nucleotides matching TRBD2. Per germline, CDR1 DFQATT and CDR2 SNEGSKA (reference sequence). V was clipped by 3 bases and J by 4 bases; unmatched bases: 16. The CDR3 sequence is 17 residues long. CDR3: CSASHSIGGRAPDTQYF. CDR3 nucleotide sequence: TGCAGTGCTAGTCATTCGATCGGTGGGAGGGCCCCAGATACGCAGTATTTT.